The present T cell receptor beta chain was sequenced within a study of OX40 agonist ivuxolimab in advanced cancers. At the level of the study: The study gave patients intravenous ivuxolimab at 0.01 to 10 mg/kg every 2 weeks. Eligibility rules accepted prior anti-PD-1, anti-PD-L1 or anti-CTLA-4 therapy, and 35% to 40% had some.

Method: immunoSEQ multiplex PCR; TCRdb's copy keeps in-frame clones and lacks some. This table holds just under 100,000 clones, approximately 94% found once. V was pared by 1 base and J by 0 bases, with 12 bases between. CDR3 length equals 17 residues. Germline-derived CDR1 and CDR2 are SEHNR and FQNEAQ (reference sequence). Study-level results: At 0.1 to 3.0 mg/kg and by week 6, clonal expansion occurred in CD4+ and CD8+ blood T cells.

This clone was found once. Its antigen is still unknown. Patients were excluded for autoimmune disease history or systemic immunosuppression. The chain joins TRBV7-9 to TRBJ1-4; D gene uncertain. Specimen: CD4+ or CD8+ T cells sorted from blood, collected in a trial of the OX40 agonist ivuxolimab. The sequence was obtained from an adult with an advanced solid tumor such as melanoma, head and neck, liver or kidney cancer. CDR3 residues: CASSLDGRSATNEKLFF. The CDR3 DNA reads as TGTGCCAGCAGCTTAGATGGACGGAGTGCAACTAATGAAAAACTGTTTTTT.